These 11 T cell receptor beta chains were all obtained from the same sample, sequenced in a study of T cell responses to AZD1222 COVID-19 vaccine. Data came from immunoSEQ multiplex PCR; TCRdb stores just in-frame clones and leaves some out. Among 80,000 to 100,000 clones listed, around 92% were seen once. This specimen consisted of peripheral blood, obtained on day 0 of MenACWY control vaccination. The receptors here all came from an adult in good health.

A few counts support this clone. The V and J genes are TRBV7-3 and TRBJ1-2; 11 nucleotides line up with TRBD1. Germline assignment: CDR1 SGHTA and CDR2 FQGTGA. This CDR3 spans 15 amino acids. V lost 5 bases to trimming and J lost 8 bases; unmatched junction nucleotides: 10. The CDR3 nucleotides are TGTGCCAGCAGCCCAAACGGACAGGGGGCGCGAGGCTACACCTTC. This gives the protein CASSPNGQGARGYTF.

The rearrangement links TRBV6-5 to TRBJ2-3; tentatively, D is TRBD2 (7 bases). Per the germline V gene, CDR1 is MNHEY and CDR2 is SVGAGI. Trimming cost V 2 bases and J 6 bases, with 15 bases left between them. This CDR3 comprises 15 residues. CDR3 bases: TGTGCCAGCAGTTACCGAAGGGGGGGAGGGGATACGCAGTATTTT. This sequence encodes CASSYRRGGGDTQYF.

The V and J genes are TRBV5-6 and TRBJ1-1, with 9 positions matching TRBD1. V shed 4 bases and J 11 bases; nucleotides not matched to a gene: 6. The CDR3 spans 12 residues. The germline gives CDR1 SGHDT, CDR2 YYEEEE. The CDR3 loop reads CASSQDRGRAFF. In DNA form, the CDR3 reads TGTGCCAGCAGCCAGGACAGGGGACGGGCTTTCTTT. The full variable domain, rest sourced from reference TRBV5-6 and TRBJ1-1, is DAGVTQSPTHLIKTRGQQVTLRCSPKSGHDTVSWYQQALGQGPQFIFQYYEEEERQRGNFPDRFSGHQFPNYSSELNVNALLLGDSALYLCASSQDRGRAFFGQGTRLTVV.

The chain recombines TRBV11-3 with TRBJ1-1; D is unclear. The V end lost 6 bases, the J end lost 6 bases, and 11 bases lay between the germline ends. This CDR3 has 12 amino acids. From germline, CDR1 is SGHNT and CDR2 YENEEA. The CDR3: CASRRGVAEAFF. The CDR3 nucleotides read TGTGCCAGCAGGCGGGGAGTAGCTGAAGCTTTCTTT.

This clone was seen a few times. This chain links TRBV9 with TRBJ2-1, with D possibly being TRBD2 (5 bases). This CDR3 is built from 15 residues. CDR1 and CDR2 (germline): SGDLS, YYNGEE. V was cut by 2 bases and J by 0 bases, with 9 bases left in between. The CDR3 nucleotides read TGTGCCAGCAGCGTCTTGGGGAGCTCCTACAATGAGCAGTTCTTC. It is translated as CASSVLGSSYNEQFF. Full variable domain (remainder filled in from reference TRBV9 and TRBJ2-1): DSGVTQTPKHLITATGQRVTLRCSPRSGDLSVYWYQQSLDQGLQFLIQYYNGEERAKGNILERFSAQQFPDLHSELNLSSLELGDSALYFCASSVLGSSYNEQFFGPGTRLTVL.

The rearrangement links TRBV19 to TRBJ1-5; D possibly corresponds to TRBD1 (5 bases). Germline CDR1 LNHDA, CDR2 SQIVND (reference sequence). Trimming cost V 3 bases and J 2 bases, with 8 bases left between them. CDR3 length: 14 amino acids. The CDR3 sequence is CASSIGAGNQPQHF. The CDR3 nucleotides are TGTGCCAGTAGTATTGGGGCTGGCAATCAGCCCCAGCATTTT.

V and J are TRBV24-1 and TRBJ2-3; perhaps TRBD1 as D (8 bases). V dropped 1 base and J dropped 3 bases, with 19 bases sitting between them. CDR3 length equals 18 residues. Per germline, CDR1 KGHDR and CDR2 SFDVKD. The DNA for the CDR3 is TGTGCCACCAGTGATTTTGGGGGGGGCAGGGGGCAAACAGATACGCAGTATTTT. Its translation: CATSDFGGGRGQTDTQYF.

This chain connects TRBV6-5 to TRBJ1-3; no reliable D call. The CDR3 covers 14 residues. Trimming took 4 bases from V and 0 from J, leaving 7 bases between them. Germline assignment: CDR1 MNHEY and CDR2 SVGAGI. CDR3 residues: CASSLRDSGNTIYF. The CDR3 DNA follows: TGTGCCAGCAGTTTAAGGGACTCTGGAAACACCATATATTTT.

This clone has just a few counts. The chain is built from TRBV4-1 and TRBJ2-7; D call uncertain. Trimming took off 5 bases at V and 3 bases at J, with 14 bases between the two ends. The germline CDR1 and CDR2 sequences are MGHRA and YSYEKL. The CDR3 has 14 amino acids. CDR3 protein: CASSSSGSNYEQYF. CDR3 nucleotides: TGCGCCAGCAGCTCGTCCGGGTCCAACTACGAGCAGTACTTC.

This clone was recorded once. CDR3 protein: CAWRPVSGYEQYF. Here the CDR3 DNA reads TGTGCCTGGAGACCTGTGAGTGGTTACGAGCAGTACTTC. J is TRBJ2-7 and V is TRBV30; no clear D gene. Trimming removed 3 bases from V and 4 bases from J, with 13 bases in between. The CDR3 consists of 13 residues. Germline CDR1 reads GTSNPN; CDR2 reads SVGIG (reference sequence).

The V gene is TRBV5-1, the J gene TRBJ2-2, with D maybe TRBD2 (6 bases). V was shortened by 5 bases and J by 0 bases, with 14 bases between the two germline ends. The CDR3 totals 16 residues. Germline values: CDR1 SGHRS, CDR2 YFSETQ. CDR3 sequence: CASRLTGSTNTGELFF. The CDR3 DNA reads as TGCGCCAGCAGATTAACCGGGAGCACGAACACCGGGGAGCTGTTTTTT.